This T cell receptor (beta chain) was identified in a study of blood T cell repertoires in COVID-19. Study-wide context: Donors in the United States, Italy and Spain gave samples during acute or convalescent COVID-19. From T cells, B-cell-depleted T cells, or PBMCs came the material, which was cDNA or gDNA.

The germline V and J ends were trimmed by 3 bases and 11 bases, with 20 bases remaining between them. The germline CDR1 and CDR2 sequences are LNHDA and SQIVND (reference sequence). This CDR3 region has 15 residues. As originally analysed: Amplifying reference gene primers gave estimates of nucleated cell counts. Sequencing used immunoSEQ multiplex PCR; TCRdb keeps in-frame clones, though not all of them. The D gene and trimming were derived from the DNA, and the V and J assignments and clone size from that table. Altogether about 250,000 clones are present, more than 70% being singletons, with the ten largest covering roughly 5.8%.

This clonotype was obtained from a man older than 75 with acute or convalescent COVID-19. The source material was peripheral blood. J is TRBJ2-1 and V is TRBV19; D uncertain. The CDR3 protein is CASSIRRYDSAQQFF. The CDR3 region has the DNA TGTGCCAGTAGTATCCGTAGATACGACTCGGCTCAGCAGTTCTTC.